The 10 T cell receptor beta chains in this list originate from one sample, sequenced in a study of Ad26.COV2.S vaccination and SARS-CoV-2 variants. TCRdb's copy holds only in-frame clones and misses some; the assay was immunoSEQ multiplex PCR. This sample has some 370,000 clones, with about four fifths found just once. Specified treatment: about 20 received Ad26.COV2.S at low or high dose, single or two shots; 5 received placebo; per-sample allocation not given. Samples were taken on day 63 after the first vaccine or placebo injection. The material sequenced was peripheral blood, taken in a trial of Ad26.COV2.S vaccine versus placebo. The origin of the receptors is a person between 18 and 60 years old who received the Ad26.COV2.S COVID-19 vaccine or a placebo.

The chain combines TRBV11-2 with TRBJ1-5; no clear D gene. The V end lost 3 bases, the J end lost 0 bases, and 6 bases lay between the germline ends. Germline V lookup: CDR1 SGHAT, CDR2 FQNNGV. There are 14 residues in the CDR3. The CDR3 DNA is TGTGCCAGCAGCTTCGACAATAGCAATCAGCCCCAGCATTTT. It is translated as CASSFDNSNQPQHF.

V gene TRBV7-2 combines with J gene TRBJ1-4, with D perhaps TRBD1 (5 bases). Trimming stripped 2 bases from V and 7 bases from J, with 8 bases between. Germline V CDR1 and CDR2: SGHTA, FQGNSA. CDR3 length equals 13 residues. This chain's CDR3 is CASSLLTAEKLFF. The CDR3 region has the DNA TGTGCCAGCAGCTTACTGACAGCTGAAAAACTGTTTTTT.

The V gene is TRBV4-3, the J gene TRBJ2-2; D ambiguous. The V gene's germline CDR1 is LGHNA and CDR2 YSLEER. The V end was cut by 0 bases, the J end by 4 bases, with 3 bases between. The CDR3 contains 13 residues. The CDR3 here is CASSQDRTGELFF. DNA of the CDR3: TGCGCCAGCAGCCAAGATCGCACCGGGGAGCTGTTTTTT.

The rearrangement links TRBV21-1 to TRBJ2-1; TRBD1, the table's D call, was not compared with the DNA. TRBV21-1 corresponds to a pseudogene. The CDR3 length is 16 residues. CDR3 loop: CASSKPGTVWINEQFF. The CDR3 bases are TGTGCCAGCAGCAAGCCCGGGACAGTATGGATCAATGAGCAGTTCTTC.

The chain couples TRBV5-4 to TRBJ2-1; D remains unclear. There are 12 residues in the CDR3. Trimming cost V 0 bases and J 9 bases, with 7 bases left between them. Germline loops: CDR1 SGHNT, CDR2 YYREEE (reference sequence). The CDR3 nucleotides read TGTGCCAGCAGCTTGGCCGGGCGTGAGCAGTTCTTC. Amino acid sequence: CASSLAGREQFF.

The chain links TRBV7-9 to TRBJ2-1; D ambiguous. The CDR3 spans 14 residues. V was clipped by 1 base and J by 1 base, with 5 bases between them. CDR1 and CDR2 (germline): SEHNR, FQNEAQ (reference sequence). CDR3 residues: CASSLDASYNEQFF. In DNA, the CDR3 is TGTGCCAGCAGCTTAGATGCTTCCTACAATGAGCAGTTCTTC.

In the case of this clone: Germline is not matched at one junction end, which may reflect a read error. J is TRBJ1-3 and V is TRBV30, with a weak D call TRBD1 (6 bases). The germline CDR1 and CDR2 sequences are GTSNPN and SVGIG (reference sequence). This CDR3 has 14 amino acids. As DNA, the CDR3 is TGTGCCTGGAGTGTAGGAGGGGGAGGAAACACTATATATTTT. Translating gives CAWSVGGGGNTIYF.

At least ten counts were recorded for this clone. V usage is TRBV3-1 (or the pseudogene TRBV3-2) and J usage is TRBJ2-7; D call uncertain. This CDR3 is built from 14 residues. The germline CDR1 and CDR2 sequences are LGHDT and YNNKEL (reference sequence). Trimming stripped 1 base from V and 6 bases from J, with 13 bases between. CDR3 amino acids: CASSQGWALREQYF. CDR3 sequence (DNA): TGTGCCAGCAGCCAAGGCTGGGCACTGCGCGAGCAGTACTTC.

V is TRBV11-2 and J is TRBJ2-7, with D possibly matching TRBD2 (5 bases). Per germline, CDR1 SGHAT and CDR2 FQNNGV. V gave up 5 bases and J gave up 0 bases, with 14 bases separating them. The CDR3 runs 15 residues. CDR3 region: CASSPTSGYSYEQYF. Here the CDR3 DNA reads TGTGCCAGCAGCCCTACTTCGGGGTACTCCTACGAGCAGTACTTC.

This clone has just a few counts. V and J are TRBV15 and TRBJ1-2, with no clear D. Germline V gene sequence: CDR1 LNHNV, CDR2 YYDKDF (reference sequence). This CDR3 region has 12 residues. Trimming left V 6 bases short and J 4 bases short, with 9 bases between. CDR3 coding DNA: TGTGCCACCAGTCAGCGTGGCTATGGCTACACCTTC. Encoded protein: CATSQRGYGYTF.